This TCR beta chain emerged from a study of T cell responses to AZD1222 COVID-19 vaccine. With 4 bases clipped from V and 6 bases from J, the junction kept 6 bases outside the gene matches. The CDR3 is 15 residues long. Per the germline V gene, CDR1 is SGHTA and CDR2 is FQGNSA. Note on this clone: Its cognate antigen is unknown.

Study outcomes and limitations: The study identified only a handful of AZD1222 recipients as seropositive at baseline. Spike-spanning, vaccine-associated CD4 TCRs were dominant at 160-218 and 743-854. Recipients of two AZD1222 doses showed rising Spike-specific TCR breadth and depth.

Sequencing was performed with immunoSEQ multiplex PCR; in TCRdb, only in-frame clones are kept and a portion is missing. The sample records 75,000 to 90,000 clones, more than 85% being singletons. Sample: peripheral blood, taken 28 days after the second AZD1222 dose. The rearrangement links TRBV7-2 to TRBJ2-7, with 13 nucleotides matching TRBD2. The sequence came from an adult who received the AZD1222 COVID-19 vaccine. The DNA for the CDR3 is TGTGCCAGCAGCTGGTCCGGGACTAGCGGGACCGAGCAGTACTTC. It is translated as CASSWSGTSGTEQYF.